These 32 T cell receptor beta chains came from one sample sequenced in a study of cytomegalovirus exposure and HLA in healthy donors. Method: immunoSEQ multiplex PCR; TCRdb's copy keeps in-frame clones and lacks some. The sample carries around 150,000 clones, approximately 93% recorded once. The sequenced sample consisted of PBMCs. The receptors were sampled from a man aged 18 to 29 in good health and CMV-seronegative.

This clone was found once. V is TRBV5-1 and J is TRBJ1-1; 7 positions match TRBD1. CDR3 size: 14 residues. Germline trimming cut 4 bases from V and 7 bases from J; bases unmatched to any gene: 10. CDR1 is SGHRS and CDR2 is YFSETQ in the germline V gene. The chain's CDR3 is CASSTGGGAVEAFF. Written as DNA, the CDR3 is TGCGCCAGCAGCACTGGAGGGGGCGCGGTTGAAGCTTTCTTT.

The chain joins TRBV2 to TRBJ1-4, with a weak D call TRBD1 (5 bases). Germline V lookup: CDR1 SNHLY, CDR2 FYNNEI. V was shortened by 11 bases and J by 4 bases, with 14 bases between the two germline ends. The CDR3 spans 13 residues. CDR3 nucleotide sequence: TGTGCCGGGCAGTCAGGGCGTAATGAAAAACTGTTTTTT. Encoded protein: CAGQSGRNEKLFF.

This chain joins TRBV6-6 and TRBJ2-2, with a possible D match to TRBD1 (6 bases). V lost 4 bases and J 6 bases, leaving 18 bases between the germline ends. This CDR3 is built from 16 residues. Germline CDR1 is MNHNY and CDR2 is SVGAGI (reference sequence). The CDR3 loop is CASSSRGGILAGELFF. CDR3 sequence (DNA): TGTGCCAGCAGTTCCCGAGGGGGAATTTTGGCCGGGGAGCTGTTTTTT.

The V gene is TRBV30, the J gene TRBJ2-5; D call uncertain. From germline, CDR1 is GTSNPN and CDR2 SVGIG (reference sequence). The CDR3 totals 13 residues. V lost 0 bases and J lost 5, with 10 bases in between. CDR3 amino acids: CAWSVRLSETQYF. The CDR3 nucleotides are TGTGCCTGGAGTGTACGGTTGAGCGAGACCCAGTACTTC.

The rearrangement uses TRBV10-2 and TRBJ1-3, with D tentatively TRBD1 (5 bases). Trimming stripped 8 bases from V and 0 bases from J, with 14 bases between. Germline V gene lookup returns CDR1 WSHSY and CDR2 SAAADI. The CDR3 runs 15 residues. The CDR3 region has the DNA TGCGCCAGCCACCCGGGGGTAGGCTCTGGAAACACCATATATTTT. Its translation is CASHPGVGSGNTIYF.

The chain is built from TRBV19 and TRBJ1-2, with D possibly TRBD1 on 5 matching bases. V gave up 0 bases and J gave up 4 bases, with 27 bases separating them. Germline-derived CDR1 and CDR2 are LNHDA and SQIVND (reference sequence). The CDR3 is 20 residues long. The DNA for the CDR3 is TGTGCCAGTAGTATAGATACTTCGTGGGGCAAACCGGCCCTTACCTATGGCTACACCTTC. Protein sequence: CASSIDTSWGKPALTYGYTF.

The genes are TRBV18 and TRBJ2-2, with 9 bases lining up with TRBD2. Germline CDR1 is KGHSH and CDR2 is LQKENI. The V gene end was trimmed by 2 bases and the J gene end by 3 bases; junction bases not matched to a gene: 10. This CDR3 spans 18 amino acids. CDR3 bases: TGTGCCAGCTCACCAAAACTAGCGGGCTTACCGTACACCGGGGAGCTGTTTTTT. It encodes CASSPKLAGLPYTGELFF.

The chain is built from TRBV6-1 and TRBJ2-2, with D tentatively TRBD1 (6 bases). Germline V gives CDR1 MNHNS, CDR2 SASEGT. The V end was cut by 11 bases, the J end by 4 bases, with 8 bases between. The CDR3 runs to 11 residues. CDR3 nucleotide sequence: TGTGCCGGACAGAGCACCGGGGAGCTGTTTTTT. This codes for CAGQSTGELFF.

The chain carries TRBV18 and TRBJ1-5; the D gene is possibly TRBD1 (6 bases). This CDR3 has 16 amino acids. The V end was cut by 3 bases, the J end by 6 bases, with 18 bases between. Germline values: CDR1 KGHSH, CDR2 LQKENI. CDR3 sequence reads: CASSPTGQWGSQPQHF. CDR3 nucleotide sequence: TGTGCCAGCTCACCGACCGGACAGTGGGGGAGTCAGCCCCAGCATTTT. The full variable domain, completed using reference TRBV18 and TRBJ1-5, is NAGVMQNPRHLVRRRGQEARLRCSPMKGHSHVYWYRQLPEEGLKFMVYLQKENIIDESGMPKERFSAEFPKEGPSILRIQQVVRGDSAAYFCASSPTGQWGSQPQHFGDGTRLSIL.

The gene calls are TRBV5-5 and TRBJ1-1; 9 positions agree with TRBD1. The germline CDR1 and CDR2 sequences are SGHKS and YYEKEE (reference sequence). V shed 6 bases, J shed 6 bases, and the junction held 9 bases outside the gene matches. The CDR3 totals 14 residues. This CDR3 is CASTQGQGRSEAFF. CDR3 DNA: TGTGCCAGCACCCAAGGACAGGGGAGATCTGAAGCTTTCTTT.

This clone has just one count. The rearrangement uses TRBV11-3 and TRBJ1-1, with 8 nucleotides matching TRBD1. The CDR3 consists of 18 residues. V lost 1 base, J lost 1 base, and 11 bases stayed unmatched. From germline, CDR1 is SGHNT and CDR2 YENEEA. DNA of the CDR3: TGTGCCAGCAGCTTAGGCCTTGGGACAGGTAGGCCGAACACTGAAGCTTTCTTT. Its protein product is CASSLGLGTGRPNTEAFF.

J is TRBJ2-7 and V is TRBV7-8; tentatively, D is TRBD1 (5 bases). V gave up 5 bases and J gave up 0 bases, with 11 bases separating them. Germline assignment: CDR1 SGHVS and CDR2 FQNEAQ. The CDR3 is 14 amino acids. The CDR3 coding sequence is TGTGCCAGCAGCCCCAGGGCAAGCTCCTACGAGCAGTACGTC. Translating gives CASSPRASSYEQYV.

The chain is built from TRBV6-4 and TRBJ1-1, with D maybe TRBD1 (5 bases). V was trimmed by 8 bases and J by 0 bases, leaving 16 bases between them. Germline CDR1 reads MRHNA; CDR2 reads SNTAGT. The CDR3 spans 15 residues. The CDR3 loop is CASRAGPGMNTEAFF. In nucleotides, the CDR3 is TGTGCCAGCCGAGCAGGACCAGGGATGAACACTGAAGCTTTCTTT.

This chain connects TRBV6-5 to TRBJ2-7; 10 bases agree with TRBD1. The CDR3 extends over 13 amino acids. V was pared by 6 bases and J by 7 bases, with 6 bases of the junction left unmatched. Germline CDR1 is MNHEY and CDR2 is SVGAGI. The CDR3 protein is CASSRQGAGEQYF. CDR3 DNA sequence: TGTGCCAGCAGCCGACAGGGGGCGGGGGAGCAGTACTTC.

The chain links TRBV7-2 to TRBJ1-5; a possible D gene is TRBD1 (6 bases). Trimming stripped 7 bases from V and 4 bases from J, with 17 bases between. The germline V gene encodes CDR1 SGHTA and CDR2 FQGNSA. The CDR3 length is 15 residues. The CDR3 spells CASKEGGPGNQPQHF. The CDR3 DNA reads as TGTGCCAGCAAGGAGGGGGGGCCGGGGAATCAGCCCCAGCATTTT.

The chain has TRBV5-7 and TRBJ1-5; D is unclear. TRBV5-7 is sorted into the ORF group, with uncertain function. Trimming left V 6 bases short and J 10 bases short, with 17 bases between. CDR3 length equals 13 residues. The chain's CDR3 is CASTAPPTGPQHF. CDR3 DNA sequence: TGTGCCAGCACCGCCCCCCCTACGGGACCCCAGCATTTT.

This chain uses TRBV6-6 with TRBJ2-5; TRBD2 matches 9 bases. The CDR3 runs to 16 residues. With V trimmed by 5 bases and J by 1 base, 8 bases remained unmatched. Per the germline V gene, CDR1 is MNHNY and CDR2 is SVGAGI (reference sequence). Here the CDR3 reads CASSPRLAVTQETQYF. The CDR3 DNA is TGTGCCAGCAGTCCGCGACTAGCGGTGACCCAAGAGACCCAGTACTTC.

The chain combines TRBV29-1 with TRBJ1-2; 7 positions agree with TRBD1. V lost 1 base, J lost 4 bases, and 0 bases stayed unmatched. This CDR3 region has 12 residues. The germline gives CDR1 SQVTM, CDR2 ANQGSEA. CDR3 residues: CSVEAGGYGYTF. For the CDR3, the DNA is TGCAGCGTTGAAGCAGGGGGCTATGGCTACACCTTC.

The V gene is TRBV30, the J gene TRBJ1-6; D gene uncertain. V lost 1 base and J lost 0, with 10 bases in between. CDR1 and CDR2 from the germline V gene are GTSNPN and SVGIG (reference sequence). The CDR3 runs to 16 residues. CDR3 sequence: CAWSAQAGSYNSPLHF. CDR3 sequence (DNA): TGTGCCTGGAGTGCGCAGGCAGGCTCCTATAATTCACCCCTCCACTTT.

The CDR3: CASSSRFASGSNEKLFF. The CDR3, as DNA: TGCGCCAGCAGCTCCAGGTTCGCCAGTGGTTCTAATGAAAAACTGTTTTTT. V gene TRBV5-1 combines with J gene TRBJ1-4; D call uncertain. This CDR3 is built from 17 residues. Between the trimmed V and J ends, which lost 3 bases and 3 bases, there was a span of 18 bases. Per the germline V gene, CDR1 is SGHRS and CDR2 is YFSETQ.

V and J are TRBV6-6 and TRBJ2-7; 9 bases map to TRBD2. CDR3 length: 14 amino acids. Trimming took 3 bases from V and 6 from J; bases not matched to a gene: 6. In germline, CDR1 is MNHNY, CDR2 SVGAGI (reference sequence). The CDR3 sequence: CASSYAGGLTEQYF. The CDR3 region has the DNA TGTGCCAGCAGTTATGCGGGGGGGCTGACCGAGCAGTACTTC.

The CDR3 protein is CASSFRRSYEQYF. The CDR3 DNA sequence: TGTGCCAGCAGCTTCCGGAGATCCTACGAGCAGTACTTC. The rearrangement joins TRBV13 to TRBJ2-7; D remains ambiguous. The CDR3 runs 13 residues. In germline, CDR1 is PRHDT, CDR2 FYEKMQ (reference sequence). Trimming cost V 3 bases and J 1 base, with 7 bases left between them.

V gene TRBV19 combines with J gene TRBJ2-7; 7 bases align to TRBD1. Trimming took 3 bases from V and 0 from J; bases not matched to a gene: 8. The germline gives CDR1 LNHDA, CDR2 SQIVND (reference sequence). CDR3 length: 16 amino acids. The CDR3 region is CASSITGVGDSYEQYF. The CDR3 DNA is TGTGCCAGTAGTATCACAGGGGTGGGAGACTCCTACGAGCAGTACTTC.

The J gene is TRBJ2-1, the V gene TRBV6-6; TRBD1 aligns across 11 bases. J lost 7 bases, V lost 6 bases, and 8 bases had no gene match. This CDR3 comprises 15 residues. The V gene's germline CDR1 is MNHNY and CDR2 SVGAGI (reference sequence). For the CDR3, the DNA is TGTGCCAGCAGAAAAGGACAGGGGGCTGCAAATGAGCAGTTCTTC. The encoded protein is CASRKGQGAANEQFF.

CDR3 loop: CASSYASGSTDTQYF. CDR3 in DNA: TGTGCCAGCAGTTACGCTAGCGGTAGCACAGATACGCAGTATTTT. This chain uses TRBV6-5 with TRBJ2-3; 7 nucleotides line up with TRBD2. Trimming removed 2 bases from V and 0 bases from J; junction bases left unmatched: 2. CDR1 MNHEY and CDR2 SVGAGI come from the germline V gene. This CDR3 has 15 amino acids.

The genes are TRBV9 and TRBJ2-5; D may be TRBD2 (5 bases). CDR3 length equals 18 residues. The germline V gene encodes CDR1 SGDLS and CDR2 YYNGEE. V was trimmed by 0 bases and J by 0 bases, leaving 18 bases between them. The DNA of the CDR3 is TGTGCCAGCAGCGTAGAGCCGGTAGCGTCCAATTACCAAGAGACCCAGTACTTC. This encodes CASSVEPVASNYQETQYF.

This clone was recorded only once. V is TRBV2 and J is TRBJ2-7; D might be TRBD2 (6 bases). Between the trimmed V and J ends, which lost 4 bases and 1 base, there was a span of 8 bases. This CDR3 is built from 13 residues. Per the germline V gene, CDR1 is SNHLY and CDR2 is FYNNEI. The CDR3 spells CASSVGGSYEQYV. CDR3 in DNA: TGTGCCAGCAGTGTCGGGGGATCCTACGAGCAGTACGTC.

This chain connects TRBV6-1 to TRBJ1-5, with no clear D. The germline gives CDR1 MNHNS, CDR2 SASEGT. V gave up 7 bases and J gave up 0 bases, with 13 bases separating them. The length of the CDR3 is 15 residues. CDR3 DNA sequence: TGTGCCAGCATCCGGGAGGCACTTAGCAATCAGCCCCAGCATTTT. Translation: CASIREALSNQPQHF.

CDR3 nucleotides: TGTGCCAGCAGCGTAGGCAGGGGGCCACGGAAGACTGAAGCTTTCTTT. It specifies CASSVGRGPRKTEAFF. V and J are TRBV9 and TRBJ1-1; 8 nucleotides line up with TRBD1. Germline values: CDR1 SGDLS, CDR2 YYNGEE. The CDR3 totals 16 residues. The V gene end was trimmed by 0 bases and the J gene end by 5 bases; junction bases not matched to a gene: 9.

The chain has TRBV7-9 and TRBJ1-1, with D perhaps matching TRBD1 (6 bases). Germline V gene data show CDR1 as SEHNR and CDR2 as FQNEAQ (reference sequence). This CDR3 is built from 14 residues. V was trimmed by 6 bases and J by 4 bases, leaving 15 bases between them. CDR3 DNA sequence: TGTGCCAGCAGGGACACAGGGCGGGCCACTGAAGCTTTCTTT. The encoded protein is CASRDTGRATEAFF.

The rearrangement links TRBV6-5 to TRBJ2-1, with TRBD1 identical over 9 bases. In germline, CDR1 is MNHEY, CDR2 SVGAGI. V was clipped by 2 bases and J by 6 bases; unmatched bases: 8. CDR3 size: 16 residues. As DNA, the CDR3 is TGTGCCAGCAGTTACAATACCGGGACAGGGTTCAATGAGCAGTTCTTC. Translating it yields CASSYNTGTGFNEQFF.

V usage is TRBV5-4 and J usage is TRBJ2-2, with 9 bases fitting TRBD1. V dropped 4 bases and J dropped 6; count of bases not matched to a gene: 7. Germline V gene lookup returns CDR1 SGHNT and CDR2 YYREEE (reference sequence). The length of the CDR3 is 15 residues. The CDR3 DNA sequence: TGTGCCAGCAGCGGCTCCGGGACAGGGCCCGGGGAGCTGTTTTTT. As protein: CASSGSGTGPGELFF.